The rows below give T cell receptor beta chains drawn from one sample of a study of blood T cell repertoires in COVID-19. The table came from immunoSEQ multiplex PCR; TCRdb's copy has only in-frame clones and leaves some out. The table has about 370,000 clones, more than 80% seen once. The sequenced sample was peripheral blood. All receptors derive from a woman between 25 and 40 years old with COVID-19, enrolled during active disease. CDR3s include the opening cysteine and the closing phenylalanine or tryptophan. Fields, in order: V gene, D gene, clone size, J gene, CDR3 protein, CDR3 DNA. The D gene is left open where the match is weak. Clone size is stated in some rows and not others, as once, few, many or a class when expanded.

V gene: TRBV6-4
D gene: NA
clone size: NA
J gene: TRBJ2-2
CDR3 protein: CASATPNTGELFF
CDR3 DNA: TGTGCCAGCGCGACACCGAACACCGGGGAGCTGTTTTTT

V gene: TRBV10-2
D gene: TRBD2
clone size: once
J gene: TRBJ2-1
CDR3 protein: CASSHAGGVYNEQFF
CDR3 DNA: TGCGCCAGCAGCCATGCGGGGGGGGTTTACAATGAGCAGTTCTTC

V gene: TRBV2
D gene: NA
clone size: NA
J gene: TRBJ1-5
CDR3 protein: CASSGEGNPQHF
CDR3 DNA: TGTGCCAGCAGTGGGGAGGGCAATCCCCAGCATTTT

V gene: TRBV20-1
D gene: NA
clone size: NA
J gene: TRBJ1-6
CDR3 protein: CSASDRYNSPLHF
CDR3 DNA: TGCAGTGCTAGTGACCGGTATAATTCACCCCTCCACTTT

V gene: TRBV11-3
D gene: TRBD2
clone size: once
J gene: TRBJ2-1
CDR3 protein: CASSPGGAGNEQFF
CDR3 DNA: TGTGCCAGCAGCCCGGGGGGGGCGGGCAATGAGCAGTTCTTC

V gene: TRBV7-9
D gene: NA
clone size: NA
J gene: TRBJ2-1
CDR3 protein: CASSPRVSPYNEQFF
CDR3 DNA: TGTGCCAGCAGCCCCCGGGTCAGCCCCTACAATGAGCAGTTCTTC

V gene: TRBV3-1/TRBV3-2
D gene: TRBD2
clone size: NA
J gene: TRBJ2-1
CDR3 protein: CASSQDQGSGRTSSYNEQFF
CDR3 DNA: TGTGCCAGCAGCCAAGATCAAGGTAGCGGGAGGACTAGCTCCTACAATGAGCAGTTCTTC

V gene: TRBV10-3
D gene: TRBD2
clone size: few
J gene: TRBJ2-1
CDR3 protein: CAISVGTSGLNEQFF
CDR3 DNA: TGTGCCATCAGTGTGGGGACTAGCGGTCTTAATGAGCAGTTCTTC

V gene: TRBV6-5
D gene: NA
clone size: NA
J gene: TRBJ1-1
CDR3 protein: CASIRGRNSEAFF
CDR3 DNA: TGTGCCAGCATCAGGGGTCGGAACAGTGAAGCTTTCTTT

V gene: TRBV4-3
D gene: NA
clone size: NA
J gene: TRBJ1-6
CDR3 protein: CASSQDQLRGPLHF
CDR3 DNA: TGCGCCAGCAGCCAAGACCAACTCCGGGGACCCCTCCACTTT

V gene: TRBV7-2
D gene: TRBD1
clone size: NA
J gene: TRBJ1-5
CDR3 protein: CASSPGGREGQPQHF
CDR3 DNA: TGTGCCAGCAGCCCAGGGGGCAGGGAAGGTCAGCCCCAGCATTTT

V gene: TRBV19
D gene: TRBD1
clone size: NA
J gene: TRBJ1-4
CDR3 protein: CASSVSTGTGGEKLFF
CDR3 DNA: TGTGCCAGTAGTGTATCGACCGGGACAGGGGGTGAAAAACTGTTTTTT

V gene: TRBV10-2
D gene: TRBD1
clone size: NA
J gene: TRBJ1-1
CDR3 protein: CASSAGGAMSTEAFF
CDR3 DNA: TGCGCCAGCAGTGCAGGGGGCGCGATGAGCACTGAAGCTTTCTTT

V gene: TRBV7-9
D gene: NA
clone size: NA
J gene: TRBJ1-2
CDR3 protein: CASSLGGPHYGYTF
CDR3 DNA: TGTGCCAGCAGCTTAGGGGGGCCACACTATGGCTACACCTTC

V gene: TRBV7-2
D gene: NA
clone size: NA
J gene: TRBJ1-4
CDR3 protein: CASSFGTPNEKLFF
CDR3 DNA: TGTGCCAGCAGCTTCGGTACGCCTAATGAAAAACTGTTTTTT